This T cell receptor beta chain emerged from a study of T-cell reconstitution after alpha-beta-depleted transplantation in children. The CDR3 sequence is 15 residues long. CDR1 and CDR2 (germline): SGHVS, FQNEAQ. The V and J ends lost 4 bases and 2 bases, in that order; junction bases with no gene match: 2. This clonotype was counted at least ten times. Molecular barcoding with unique molecular identifiers was used for the TCRbeta library. One entry per CDR3 protein results from TCRdb running MiXCR on the PCR reads. The table records some 240,000 distinct CDR3 sequences, about 9.6% of them present only once.

This sample comprised PBMCs from the stem cell graft donor, obtained from the stem cell graft. This receptor was identified in a human donor who donated a stem cell graft to a child with SCID. V is TRBV7-8 and J is TRBJ2-1, with 10 bases that match TRBD2. The CDR3 coding sequence is TGTGCCAGCAGCTCAAGCGGGGGGGCCTACAATGAGCAGTTCTTC. Protein product: CASSSSGGAYNEQFF.